These 2 T cell receptor beta chains came from one sample sequenced in a study of T cell repertoires in cytomegalovirus infection. In TCRdb, the reads were re-called with MiXCR into one record per CDR3 protein. Among about 900,000 distinct CDR3 sequences listed, roughly 31% were seen once. For these receptors, no antigen is known. Here the sequenced sample was cultured CD8+ T cells from PBMCs, taken from culture after CMV antigen stimulation. The origin of the receptors is a human donor in good health (CMV status not recorded). Some clones in this sample may be carry-over from other donors' samples.

This clonotype has at least ten counts. The chain has TRBV7-2 and TRBJ1-6, with unresolved D. CDR3 size: 13 residues. Trimming took off 1 base at V and 9 bases at J, with 7 bases between the two ends. The germline CDR1 and CDR2 sequences are SGHTA and FQGNSA. CDR3 sequence reads: CASSLVRVSPLHF. The CDR3 coding sequence is TGTGCCAGCAGCTTAGTACGGGTTTCACCCCTCCACTTT.

This clonotype was seen more than once but under ten times. The chain uses TRBV7-9 and TRBJ2-7, with D perhaps TRBD2 (6 bases). V was cut by 5 bases and J by 0 bases, with 17 bases left in between. The CDR3 totals 16 residues. CDR1 SEHNR and CDR2 FQNEAQ come from the germline V gene (reference sequence). CDR3 in DNA: TGTGCCAGCAGCCCTCCTGAGGCGGGGCACTCCTACGAGCAGTACTTC. It specifies CASSPPEAGHSYEQYF.